This T cell receptor (beta chain) was sequenced during a study of cytomegalovirus exposure and HLA in healthy donors. PCR amplification relied on 60 Vbeta primers (plus 13 Jbeta primers). Assay: immunoSEQ multiplex PCR; the TCRdb copy retains only in-frame clones and omits some. Of around 130,000 clones in the sample, around 83% are singletons; the top ten hold 1% to 1.5%. Germline V CDR1 and CDR2: GTSNPN, SVGIG (reference sequence). The CDR3 is made up of 15 amino acids. The germline V and J ends were trimmed by 2 bases and 3 bases, with 13 bases remaining between them. The material sequenced was PBMCs. V is TRBV30 and J is TRBJ2-2; D possibly corresponds to TRBD2 (5 bases). The sequence was collected from a girl aged 2 to 9 in good health and CMV-seronegative. CDR3 sequence reads: CAWSPVGADTGELFF. The CDR3 nucleotides read TGTGCCTGGAGTCCAGTGGGAGCGGACACCGGGGAGCTGTTTTTT.